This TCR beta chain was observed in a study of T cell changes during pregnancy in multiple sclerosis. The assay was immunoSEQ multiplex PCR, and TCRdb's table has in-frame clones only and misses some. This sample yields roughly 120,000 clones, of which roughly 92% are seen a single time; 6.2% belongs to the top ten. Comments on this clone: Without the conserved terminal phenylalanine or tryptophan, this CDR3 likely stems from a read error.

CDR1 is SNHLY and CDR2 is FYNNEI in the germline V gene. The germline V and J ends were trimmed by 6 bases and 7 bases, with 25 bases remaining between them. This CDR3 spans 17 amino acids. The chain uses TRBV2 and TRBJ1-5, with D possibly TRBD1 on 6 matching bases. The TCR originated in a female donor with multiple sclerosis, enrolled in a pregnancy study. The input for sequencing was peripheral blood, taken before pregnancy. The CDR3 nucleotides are TGTGCCAGCAGAAGATCCCGGGACATGCAATTCGGCCAGCCCCAGCATCTT. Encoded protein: CASRRSRDMQFGQPQHL.